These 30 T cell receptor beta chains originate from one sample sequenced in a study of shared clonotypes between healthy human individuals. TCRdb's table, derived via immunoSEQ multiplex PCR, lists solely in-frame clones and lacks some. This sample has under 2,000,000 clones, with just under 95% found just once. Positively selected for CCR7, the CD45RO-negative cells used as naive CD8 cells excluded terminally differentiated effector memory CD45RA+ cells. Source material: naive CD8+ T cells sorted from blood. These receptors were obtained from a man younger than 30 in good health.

The CDR3 spells CASSVTGMEEKLFF. The CDR3 DNA is TGTGCCAGCAGCGTGACAGGGATGGAGGAAAAACTGTTTTTT. The chain is built from TRBV9 and TRBJ1-4; 7 nucleotides match TRBD1. The CDR3 is 14 amino acids. Per germline, CDR1 SGDLS and CDR2 YYNGEE. Germline trimming cut 2 bases from V and 8 bases from J; bases unmatched to any gene: 6.

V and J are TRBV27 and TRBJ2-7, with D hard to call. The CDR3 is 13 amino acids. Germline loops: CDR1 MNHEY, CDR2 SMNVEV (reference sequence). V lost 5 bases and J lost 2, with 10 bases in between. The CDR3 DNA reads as TGTGCCAGCAGTCCCAAGGGTGCCTACGAGCAGTACTTC. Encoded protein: CASSPKGAYEQYF.

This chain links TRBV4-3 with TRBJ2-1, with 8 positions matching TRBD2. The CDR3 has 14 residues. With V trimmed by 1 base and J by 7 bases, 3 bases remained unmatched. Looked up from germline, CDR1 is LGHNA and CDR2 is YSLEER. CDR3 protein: CASSQVGGRNEQFF. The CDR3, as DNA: TGCGCCAGCAGCCAAGTCGGCGGGAGGAATGAGCAGTTCTTC.

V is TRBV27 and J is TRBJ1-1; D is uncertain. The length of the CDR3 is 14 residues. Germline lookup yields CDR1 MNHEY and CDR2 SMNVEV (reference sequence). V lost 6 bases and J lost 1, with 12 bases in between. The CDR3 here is CASSPTVPNTEAFF. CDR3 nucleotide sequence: TGTGCCAGCAGCCCCACGGTACCGAACACTGAAGCTTTCTTT.

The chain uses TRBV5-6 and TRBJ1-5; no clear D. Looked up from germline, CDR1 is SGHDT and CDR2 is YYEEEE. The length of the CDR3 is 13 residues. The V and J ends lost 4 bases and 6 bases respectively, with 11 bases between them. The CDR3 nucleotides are TGTGCCAGCAGCCCGAATGTAGGTCAGCCCCAGCATTTT. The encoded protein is CASSPNVGQPQHF.

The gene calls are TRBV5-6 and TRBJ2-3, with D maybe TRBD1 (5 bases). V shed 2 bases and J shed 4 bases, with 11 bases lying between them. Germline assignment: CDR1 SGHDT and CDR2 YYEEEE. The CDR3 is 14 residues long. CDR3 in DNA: TGTGCCAGCAGCTTTAGGGAAGGGGCAGATACGCAGTATTTT. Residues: CASSFREGADTQYF.

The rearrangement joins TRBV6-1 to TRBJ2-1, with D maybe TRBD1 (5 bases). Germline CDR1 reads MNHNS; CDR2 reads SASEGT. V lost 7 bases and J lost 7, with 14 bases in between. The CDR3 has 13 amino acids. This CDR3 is CASNTGIWNEQFF. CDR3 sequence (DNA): TGTGCCAGCAATACAGGCATCTGGAATGAGCAGTTCTTC.

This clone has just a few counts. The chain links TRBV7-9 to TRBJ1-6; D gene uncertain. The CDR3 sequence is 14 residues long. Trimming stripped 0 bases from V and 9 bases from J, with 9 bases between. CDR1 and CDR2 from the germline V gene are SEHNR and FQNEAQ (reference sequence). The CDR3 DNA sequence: TGTGCCAGCAGCTTAGCGGGGTTGGGTTCACCCCTCCACTTT. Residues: CASSLAGLGSPLHF.

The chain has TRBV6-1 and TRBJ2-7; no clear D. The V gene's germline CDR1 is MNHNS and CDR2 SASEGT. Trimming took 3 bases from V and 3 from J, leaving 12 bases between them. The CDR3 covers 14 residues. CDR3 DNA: TGTGCCAGCAGTGAGTCCGACAAGAACTACGAGCAGTACTTC. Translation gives CASSESDKNYEQYF.

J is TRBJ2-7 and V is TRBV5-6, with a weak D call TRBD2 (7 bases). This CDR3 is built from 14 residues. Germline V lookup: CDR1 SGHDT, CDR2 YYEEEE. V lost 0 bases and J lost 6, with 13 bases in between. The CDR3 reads CASSLAGGASEQYF. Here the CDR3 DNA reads TGTGCCAGCAGCTTGGCTGGGGGGGCCTCCGAGCAGTACTTC. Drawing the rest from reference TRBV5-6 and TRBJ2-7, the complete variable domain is DAGVTQSPTHLIKTRGQQVTLRCSPKSGHDTVSWYQQALGQGPQFIFQYYEEEERQRGNFPDRFSGHQFPNYSSELNVNALLLGDSALYLCASSLAGGASEQYFGPGTRLTVT.

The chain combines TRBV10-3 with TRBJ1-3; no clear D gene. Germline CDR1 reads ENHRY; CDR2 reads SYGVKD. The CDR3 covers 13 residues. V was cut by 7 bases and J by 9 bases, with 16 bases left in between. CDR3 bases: TGTGCCATCAAGCCAGAAAATGATGCCACCATATATTTT. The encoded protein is CAIKPENDATIYF.

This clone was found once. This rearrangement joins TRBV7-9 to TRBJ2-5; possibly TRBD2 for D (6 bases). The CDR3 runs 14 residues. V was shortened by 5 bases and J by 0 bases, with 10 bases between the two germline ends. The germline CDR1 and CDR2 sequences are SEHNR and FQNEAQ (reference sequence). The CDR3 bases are TGTGCCAGCAGCATATCGGGGGACCAAGAGACCCAGTACTTC. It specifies CASSISGDQETQYF.

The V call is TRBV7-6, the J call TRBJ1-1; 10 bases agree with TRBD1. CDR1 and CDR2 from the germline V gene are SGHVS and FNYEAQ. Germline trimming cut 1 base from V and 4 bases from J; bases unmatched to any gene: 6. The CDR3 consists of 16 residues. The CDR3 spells CASSLGLGTGVTEAFF. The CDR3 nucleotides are TGTGCCAGCAGCTTAGGTTTGGGGACAGGGGTCACTGAAGCTTTCTTT.

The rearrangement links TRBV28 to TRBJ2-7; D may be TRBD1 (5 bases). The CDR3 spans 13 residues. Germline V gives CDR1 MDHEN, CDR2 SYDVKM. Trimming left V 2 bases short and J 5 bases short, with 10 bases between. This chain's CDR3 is CASSLGQGDEQYF. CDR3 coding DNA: TGTGCCAGCAGTTTAGGGCAGGGTGACGAGCAGTACTTC.

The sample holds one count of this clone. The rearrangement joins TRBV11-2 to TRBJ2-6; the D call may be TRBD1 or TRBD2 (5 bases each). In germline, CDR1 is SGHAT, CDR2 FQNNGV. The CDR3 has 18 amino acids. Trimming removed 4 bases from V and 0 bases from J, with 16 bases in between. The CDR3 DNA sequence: TGTGCCAGCAGCTCATCCCGGGGACCTCCCTCTGGGGCCAACGTCCTGACTTTC. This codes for CASSSSRGPPSGANVLTF. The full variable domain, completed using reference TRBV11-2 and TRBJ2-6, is EAGVAQSPRYKIIEKRQSVAFWCNPISGHATLYWYQQILGQGPKLLIQFQNNGVVDDSQLPKDRFSAERLKGVDSTLKIQPAKLEDSAVYLCASSSSRGPPSGANVLTFGAGSRLTVL.

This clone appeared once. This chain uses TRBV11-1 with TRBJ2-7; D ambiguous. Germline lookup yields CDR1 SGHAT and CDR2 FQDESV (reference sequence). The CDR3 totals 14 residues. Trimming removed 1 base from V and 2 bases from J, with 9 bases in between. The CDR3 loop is CASSLDVPTYEQYF. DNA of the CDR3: TGTGCCAGCAGCTTAGACGTACCGACCTACGAGCAGTACTTC. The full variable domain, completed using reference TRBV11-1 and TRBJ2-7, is EAEVAQSPRYKITEKSQAVAFWCDPISGHATLYWYRQILGQGPELLVQFQDESVVDDSQLPKDRFSAERLKGVDSTLKIQPAELGDSAMYLCASSLDVPTYEQYFGPGTRLTVT.

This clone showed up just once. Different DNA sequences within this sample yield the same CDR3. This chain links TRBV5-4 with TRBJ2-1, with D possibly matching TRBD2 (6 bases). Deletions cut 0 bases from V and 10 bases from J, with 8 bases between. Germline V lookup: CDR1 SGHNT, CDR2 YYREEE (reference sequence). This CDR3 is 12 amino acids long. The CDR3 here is CASSLDLAEQFF. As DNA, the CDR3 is TGTGCCAGCAGCTTGGACCTAGCGGAGCAGTTCTTC.

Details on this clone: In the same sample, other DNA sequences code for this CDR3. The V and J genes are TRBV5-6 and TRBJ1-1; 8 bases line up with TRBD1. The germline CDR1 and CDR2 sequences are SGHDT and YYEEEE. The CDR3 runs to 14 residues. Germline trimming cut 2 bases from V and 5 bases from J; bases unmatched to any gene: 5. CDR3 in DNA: TGTGCCAGCAGCTTTCAGGGGGCTGGAACTGAAGCTTTCTTT. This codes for CASSFQGAGTEAFF.

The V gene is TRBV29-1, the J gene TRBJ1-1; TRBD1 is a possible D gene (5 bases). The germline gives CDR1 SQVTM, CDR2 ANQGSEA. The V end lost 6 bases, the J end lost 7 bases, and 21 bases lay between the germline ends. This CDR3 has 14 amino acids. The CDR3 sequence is CSVPNPTATREAFF. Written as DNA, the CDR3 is TGCAGCGTGCCAAACCCGACAGCCACCCGTGAAGCTTTCTTT.

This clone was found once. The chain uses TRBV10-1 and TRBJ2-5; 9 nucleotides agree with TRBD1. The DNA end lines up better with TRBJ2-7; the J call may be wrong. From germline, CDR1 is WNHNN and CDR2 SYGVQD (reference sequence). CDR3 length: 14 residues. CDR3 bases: TGCGCCAGCAGCCGGACAGGGGAAACCTACGAGCAGTACTTC. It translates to CASSRTGETYEQYF.

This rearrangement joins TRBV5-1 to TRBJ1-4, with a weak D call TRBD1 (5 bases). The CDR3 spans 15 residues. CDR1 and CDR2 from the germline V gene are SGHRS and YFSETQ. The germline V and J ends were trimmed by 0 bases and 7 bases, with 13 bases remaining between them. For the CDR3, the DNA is TGCGCCAGCAGCTTGGAAGCAGGGTGGGGTGAAAAACTGTTTTTT. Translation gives CASSLEAGWGEKLFF.

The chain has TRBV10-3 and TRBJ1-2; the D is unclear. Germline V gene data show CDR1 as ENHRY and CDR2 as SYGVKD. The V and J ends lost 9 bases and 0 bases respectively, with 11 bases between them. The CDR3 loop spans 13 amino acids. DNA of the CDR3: TGTGCCATAAGAGTAAATTCTAACTATGGCTACACCTTC. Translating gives CAIRVNSNYGYTF.

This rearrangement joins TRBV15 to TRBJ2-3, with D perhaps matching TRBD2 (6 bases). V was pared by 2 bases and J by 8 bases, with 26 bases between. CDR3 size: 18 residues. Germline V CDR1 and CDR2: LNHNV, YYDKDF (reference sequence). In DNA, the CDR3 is TGTGCCACCAGCAGATCCGGGGACGGGCGACTAGTCGGTATTACGCAGTATTTT. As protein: CATSRSGDGRLVGITQYF. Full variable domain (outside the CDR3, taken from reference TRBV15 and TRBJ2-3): DAMVIQNPRYQVTQFGKPVTLSCSQTLNHNVMYWYQQKSSQAPKLLFHYYDKDFNNEADTPDNFQSRRPNTSFCFLDIRSPGLGDTAMYLCATSRSGDGRLVGITQYFGPGTRLTVL.

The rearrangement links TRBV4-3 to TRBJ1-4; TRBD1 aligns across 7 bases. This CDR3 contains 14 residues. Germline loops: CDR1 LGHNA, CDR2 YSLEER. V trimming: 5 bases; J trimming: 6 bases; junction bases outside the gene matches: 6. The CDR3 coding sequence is TGCGCCAGCAGCAATGACAGGGAGGATGAAAAACTGTTTTTT. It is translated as CASSNDREDEKLFF.

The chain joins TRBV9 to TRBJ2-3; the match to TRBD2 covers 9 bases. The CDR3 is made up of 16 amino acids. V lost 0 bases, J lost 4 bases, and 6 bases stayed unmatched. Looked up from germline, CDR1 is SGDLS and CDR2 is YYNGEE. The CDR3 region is CASSVGGSGSSDTQYF. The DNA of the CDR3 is TGTGCCAGCAGCGTAGGGGGTAGCGGGAGCTCAGATACGCAGTATTTT.

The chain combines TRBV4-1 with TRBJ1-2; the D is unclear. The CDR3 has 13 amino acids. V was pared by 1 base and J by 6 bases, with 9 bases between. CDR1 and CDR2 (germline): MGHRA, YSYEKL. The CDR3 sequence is CASSQAHGDGYTF. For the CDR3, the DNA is TGCGCCAGCAGCCAAGCACACGGAGATGGCTACACCTTC.

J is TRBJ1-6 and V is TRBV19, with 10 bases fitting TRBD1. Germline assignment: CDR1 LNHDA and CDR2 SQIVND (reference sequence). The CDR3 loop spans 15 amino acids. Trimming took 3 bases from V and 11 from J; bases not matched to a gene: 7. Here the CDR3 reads CASSISGTGDPPLHF. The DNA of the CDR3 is TGTGCCAGTAGTATCTCCGGGACAGGGGACCCACCCCTCCACTTT.

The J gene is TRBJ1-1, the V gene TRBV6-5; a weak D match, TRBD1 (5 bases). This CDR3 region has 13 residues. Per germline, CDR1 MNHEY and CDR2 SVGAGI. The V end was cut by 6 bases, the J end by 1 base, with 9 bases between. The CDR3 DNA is TGTGCCAGCAGGTTAGGACAGAACACTGAAGCTTTCTTT. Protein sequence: CASRLGQNTEAFF.

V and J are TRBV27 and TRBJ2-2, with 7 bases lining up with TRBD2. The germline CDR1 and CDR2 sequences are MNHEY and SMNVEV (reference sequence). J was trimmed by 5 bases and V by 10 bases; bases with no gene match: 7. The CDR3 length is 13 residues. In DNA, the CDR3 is TGTGCCACCCAAGGGGAGGGGACCGGGGAGCTGTTTTTT. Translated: CATQGEGTGELFF.

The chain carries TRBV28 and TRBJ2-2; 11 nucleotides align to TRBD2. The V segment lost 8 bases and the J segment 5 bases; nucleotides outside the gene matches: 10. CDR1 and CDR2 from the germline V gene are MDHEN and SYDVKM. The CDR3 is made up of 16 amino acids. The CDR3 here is CASLVAGGPRTGELFF. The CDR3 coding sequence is TGTGCCAGCTTAGTAGCGGGAGGGCCGAGAACCGGGGAGCTGTTTTTT.